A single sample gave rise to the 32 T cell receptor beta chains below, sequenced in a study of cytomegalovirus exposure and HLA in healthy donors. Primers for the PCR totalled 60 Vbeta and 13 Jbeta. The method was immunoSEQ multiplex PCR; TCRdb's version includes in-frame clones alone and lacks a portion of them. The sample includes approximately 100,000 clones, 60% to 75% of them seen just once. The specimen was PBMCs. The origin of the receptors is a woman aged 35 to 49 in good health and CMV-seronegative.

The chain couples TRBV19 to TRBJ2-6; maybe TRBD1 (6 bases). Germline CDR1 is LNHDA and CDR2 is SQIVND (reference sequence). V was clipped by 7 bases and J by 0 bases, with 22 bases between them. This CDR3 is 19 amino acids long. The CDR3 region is CASNTRGTIGSSGANVLTF. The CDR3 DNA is TGTGCCAGTAATACAAGAGGGACAATCGGCTCCTCTGGGGCCAACGTCCTGACTTTC.

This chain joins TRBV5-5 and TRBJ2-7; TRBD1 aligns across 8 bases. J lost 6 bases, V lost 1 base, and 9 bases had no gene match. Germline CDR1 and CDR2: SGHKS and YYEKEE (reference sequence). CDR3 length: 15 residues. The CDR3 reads CASSLLATGVGEQYF. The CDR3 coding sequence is TGTGCCAGCAGCTTGTTAGCGACAGGGGTAGGCGAGCAGTACTTC.

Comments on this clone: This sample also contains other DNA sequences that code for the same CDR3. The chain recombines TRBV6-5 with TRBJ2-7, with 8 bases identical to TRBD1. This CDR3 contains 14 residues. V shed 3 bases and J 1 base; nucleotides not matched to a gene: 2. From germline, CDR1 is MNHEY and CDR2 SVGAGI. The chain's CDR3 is CASSYGQGSYEQYF. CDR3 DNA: TGTGCCAGCAGTTATGGACAGGGTTCCTACGAGCAGTACTTC.

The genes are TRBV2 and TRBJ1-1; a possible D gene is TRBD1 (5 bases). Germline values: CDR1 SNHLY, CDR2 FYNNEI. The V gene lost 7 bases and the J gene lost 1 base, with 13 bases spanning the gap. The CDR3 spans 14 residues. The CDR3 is CASMKDTQNTEAFF. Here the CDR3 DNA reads TGTGCCAGCATGAAGGACACTCAGAACACTGAAGCTTTCTTT.

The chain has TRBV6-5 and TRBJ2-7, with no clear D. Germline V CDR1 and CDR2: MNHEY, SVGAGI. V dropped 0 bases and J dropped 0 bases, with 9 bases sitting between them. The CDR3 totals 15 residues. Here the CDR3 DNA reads TGTGCCAGCAGTTACTCGGCGGAGACCTCCTACGAGCAGTACTTC. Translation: CASSYSAETSYEQYF.

The CDR3 DNA reads as TGTGCCGCCTTGCCCGGGACTAGCGGGACTAGCTCCTACGAGCAGTACTTC. Residues: CAALPGTSGTSSYEQYF. The V call is TRBV28, the J call TRBJ2-7, with 13 bases fitting TRBD2. The CDR3 runs 17 residues. The germline V gene has CDR1 MDHEN and CDR2 SYDVKM. V trimming: 11 bases; J trimming: 0 bases; junction bases outside the gene matches: 13.

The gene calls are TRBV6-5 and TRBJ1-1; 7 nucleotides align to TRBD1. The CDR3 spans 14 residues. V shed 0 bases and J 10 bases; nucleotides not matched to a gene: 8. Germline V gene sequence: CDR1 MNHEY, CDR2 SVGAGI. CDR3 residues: CASSYSGTENAAFF. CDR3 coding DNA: TGTGCCAGCAGTTACTCGGGGACAGAAAATGCAGCTTTCTTT.

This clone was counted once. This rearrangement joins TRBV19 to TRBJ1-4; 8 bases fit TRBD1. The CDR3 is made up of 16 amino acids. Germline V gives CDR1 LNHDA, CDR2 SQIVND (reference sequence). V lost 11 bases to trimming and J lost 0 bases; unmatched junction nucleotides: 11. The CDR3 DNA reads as TGTGCCTGCACGGGACAGGCTTTGGCAACTAATGAAAAACTGTTTTTT. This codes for CACTGQALATNEKLFF.

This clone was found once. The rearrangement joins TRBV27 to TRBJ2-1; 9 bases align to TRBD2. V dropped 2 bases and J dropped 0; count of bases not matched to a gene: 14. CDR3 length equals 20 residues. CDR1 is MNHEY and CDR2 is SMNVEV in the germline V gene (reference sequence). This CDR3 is CASSLGASGMQYSSYNEQFF. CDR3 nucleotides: TGTGCCAGCAGTTTAGGGGCTAGCGGGATGCAATATAGCTCCTACAATGAGCAGTTCTTC.

CDR3 residues: CASSIWGGASNQPQHF. The CDR3 bases are TGTGCCAGTAGTATCTGGGGAGGCGCCAGCAATCAGCCCCAGCATTTT. The chain joins TRBV19 to TRBJ1-5; D is uncertain. Trimming stripped 3 bases from V and 1 base from J, with 13 bases between. Germline V gives CDR1 LNHDA, CDR2 SQIVND (reference sequence). The CDR3 sequence is 16 residues long.

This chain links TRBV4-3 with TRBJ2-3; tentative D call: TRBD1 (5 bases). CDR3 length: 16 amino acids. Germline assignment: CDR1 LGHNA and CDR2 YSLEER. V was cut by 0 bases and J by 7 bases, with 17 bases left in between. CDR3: CASSQDRAGNENTQYF. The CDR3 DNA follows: TGCGCCAGCAGCCAAGATAGGGCAGGGAACGAAAATACGCAGTATTTT.

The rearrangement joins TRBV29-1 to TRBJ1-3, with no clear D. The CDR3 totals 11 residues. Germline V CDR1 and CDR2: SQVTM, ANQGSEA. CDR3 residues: CTILEGNTIYF. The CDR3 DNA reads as TGCACCATCCTAGAAGGAAACACCATATATTTT. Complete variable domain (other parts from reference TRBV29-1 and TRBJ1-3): SAVISQKPSRDICQRGTSLTIQCQVDSQVTMMFWYRQQPGQSLTLIATANQGSEATYESGFVIDKFPISRPNLTFSTLTVSNMSPEDSSIYLCTILEGNTIYFGEGSWLTVV.

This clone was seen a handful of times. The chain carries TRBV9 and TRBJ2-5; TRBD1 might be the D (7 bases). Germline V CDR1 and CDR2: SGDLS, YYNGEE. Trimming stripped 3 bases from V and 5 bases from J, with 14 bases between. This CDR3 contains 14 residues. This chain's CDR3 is CASSATQGGETQYF. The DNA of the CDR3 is TGTGCCAGCAGCGCCACTCAGGGGGGCGAGACCCAGTACTTC.

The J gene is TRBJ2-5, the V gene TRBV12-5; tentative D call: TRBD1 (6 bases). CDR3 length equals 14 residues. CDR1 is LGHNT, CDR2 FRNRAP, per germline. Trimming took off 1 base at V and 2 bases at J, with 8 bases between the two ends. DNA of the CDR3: TGTGCTAGTGGTTTGGCGGACAGACAAGAGACCCAGTACTTC. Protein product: CASGLADRQETQYF.

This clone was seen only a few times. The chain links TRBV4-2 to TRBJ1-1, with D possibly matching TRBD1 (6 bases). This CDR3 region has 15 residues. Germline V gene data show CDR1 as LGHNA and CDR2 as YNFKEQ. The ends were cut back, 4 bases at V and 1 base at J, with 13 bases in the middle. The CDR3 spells CASSLTGTTNTEAFF. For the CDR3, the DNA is TGTGCCAGCAGCCTTACCGGGACAACGAACACTGAAGCTTTCTTT.

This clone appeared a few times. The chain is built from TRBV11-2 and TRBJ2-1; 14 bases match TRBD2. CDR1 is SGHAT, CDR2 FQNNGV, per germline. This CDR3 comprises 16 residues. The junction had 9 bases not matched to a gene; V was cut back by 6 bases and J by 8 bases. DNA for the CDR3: TGTGCCAGCAGAAGGATACCGGGACTAGCGGGAGATGAGCAGTTCTTC. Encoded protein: CASRRIPGLAGDEQFF.

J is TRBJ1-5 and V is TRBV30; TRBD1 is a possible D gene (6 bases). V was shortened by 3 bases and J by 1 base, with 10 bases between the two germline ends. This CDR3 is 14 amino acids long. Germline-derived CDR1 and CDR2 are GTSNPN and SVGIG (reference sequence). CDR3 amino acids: CAWSSGQSNQPQHF. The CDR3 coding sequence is TGTGCCTGGAGCAGTGGACAGAGCAATCAGCCCCAGCATTTT.

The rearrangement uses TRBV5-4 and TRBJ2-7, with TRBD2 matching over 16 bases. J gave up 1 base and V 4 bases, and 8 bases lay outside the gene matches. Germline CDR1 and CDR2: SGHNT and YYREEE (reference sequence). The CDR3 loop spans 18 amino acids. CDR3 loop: CASSPGTSGRAGSYEQYF. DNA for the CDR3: TGTGCCAGCAGCCCCGGGACTAGCGGGAGGGCCGGTTCCTACGAGCAGTACTTC.

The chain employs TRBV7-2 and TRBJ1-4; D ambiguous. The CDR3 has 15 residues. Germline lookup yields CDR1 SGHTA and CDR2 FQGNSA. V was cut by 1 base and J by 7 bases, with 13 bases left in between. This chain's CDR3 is CASSLVGLGGEKLFF. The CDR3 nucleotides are TGTGCCAGCAGCTTAGTGGGCCTGGGAGGTGAAAAACTGTTTTTT.

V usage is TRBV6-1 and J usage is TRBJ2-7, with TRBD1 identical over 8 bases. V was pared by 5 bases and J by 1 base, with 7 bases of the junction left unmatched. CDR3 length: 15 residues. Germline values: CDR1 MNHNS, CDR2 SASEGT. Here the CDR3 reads CASSFSGTGSYEQYF. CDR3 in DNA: TGTGCCAGCAGTTTTTCCGGGACAGGTTCCTACGAGCAGTACTTC.

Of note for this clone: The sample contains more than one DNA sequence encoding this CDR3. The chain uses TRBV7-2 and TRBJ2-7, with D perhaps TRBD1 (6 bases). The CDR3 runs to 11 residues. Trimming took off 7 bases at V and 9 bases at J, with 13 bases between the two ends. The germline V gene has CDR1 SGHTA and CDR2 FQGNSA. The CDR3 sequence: CASIAGVVQYF. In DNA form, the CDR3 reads TGTGCCAGCATTGCAGGGGTTGTGCAGTACTTC.

CDR3 DNA: TGTGCCACCAGCTCGGGACTAGCGGGAGGCACCACCGGGGAGCTGTTTTTT. Its translation: CATSSGLAGGTTGELFF. This chain connects TRBV15 to TRBJ2-2, with TRBD2 identical over 15 bases. The V gene end was trimmed by 5 bases and the J gene end by 4 bases; junction bases not matched to a gene: 5. This CDR3 is built from 17 residues. The germline V gene has CDR1 LNHNV and CDR2 YYDKDF (reference sequence). Supplemented by reference TRBV15 and TRBJ2-2, the full variable domain reads DAMVIQNPRYQVTQFGKPVTLSCSQTLNHNVMYWYQQKSSQAPKLLFHYYDKDFNNEADTPDNFQSRRPNTSFCFLDIRSPGLGDTAMYLCATSSGLAGGTTGELFFGEGSRLTVL.

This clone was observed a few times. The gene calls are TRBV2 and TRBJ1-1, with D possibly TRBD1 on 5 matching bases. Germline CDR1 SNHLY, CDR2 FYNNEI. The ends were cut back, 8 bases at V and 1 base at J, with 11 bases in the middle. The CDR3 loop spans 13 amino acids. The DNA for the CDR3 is TGTGCCAGCGAGGAGACAGAGAACACTGAAGCTTTCTTT. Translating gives CASEETENTEAFF.

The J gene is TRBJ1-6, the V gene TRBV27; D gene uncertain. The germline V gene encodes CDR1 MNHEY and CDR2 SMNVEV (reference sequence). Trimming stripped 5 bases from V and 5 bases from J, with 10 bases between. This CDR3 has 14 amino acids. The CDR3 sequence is CASSAGRNNSPLHF. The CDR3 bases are TGTGCCAGCAGTGCCGGTCGCAATAATTCACCCCTCCACTTT.

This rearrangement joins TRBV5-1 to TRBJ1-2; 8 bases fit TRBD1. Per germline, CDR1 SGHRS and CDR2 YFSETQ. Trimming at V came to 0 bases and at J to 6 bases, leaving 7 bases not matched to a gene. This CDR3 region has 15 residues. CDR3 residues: CASSLVGATGDGYTF. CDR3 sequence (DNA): TGCGCCAGCAGCTTGGTGGGGGCGACAGGGGATGGCTACACCTTC.

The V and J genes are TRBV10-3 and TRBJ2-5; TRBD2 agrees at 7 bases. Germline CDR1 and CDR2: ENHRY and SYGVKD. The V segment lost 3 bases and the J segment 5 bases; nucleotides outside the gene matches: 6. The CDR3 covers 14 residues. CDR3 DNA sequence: TGTGCCATCAGTGAATGGGGGGGAGGGGAGACCCAGTACTTC. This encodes CAISEWGGGETQYF.

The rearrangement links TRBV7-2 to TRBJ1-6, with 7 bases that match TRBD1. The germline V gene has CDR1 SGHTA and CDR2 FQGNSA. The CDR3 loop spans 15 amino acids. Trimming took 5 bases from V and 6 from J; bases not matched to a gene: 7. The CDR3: CASSPRPGGNSPLHF. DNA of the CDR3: TGTGCCAGCAGCCCCCGACCAGGGGGTAATTCACCCCTCCACTTT.

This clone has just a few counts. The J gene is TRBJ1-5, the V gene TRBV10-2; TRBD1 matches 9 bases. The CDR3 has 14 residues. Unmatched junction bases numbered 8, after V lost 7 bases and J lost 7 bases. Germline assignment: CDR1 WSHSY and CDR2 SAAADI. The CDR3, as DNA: TGCGCCAGCAAGACAGGGGGTGACCAACAGCCCCAGCATTTT. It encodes CASKTGGDQQPQHF.

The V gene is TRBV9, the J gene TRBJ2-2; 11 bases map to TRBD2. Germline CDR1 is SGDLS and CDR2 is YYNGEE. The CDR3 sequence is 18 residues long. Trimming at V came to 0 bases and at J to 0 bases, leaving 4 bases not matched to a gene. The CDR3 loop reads CASSVARLAGTNTGELFF. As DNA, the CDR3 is TGTGCCAGCAGCGTAGCCCGACTAGCGGGGACGAACACCGGGGAGCTGTTTTTT.

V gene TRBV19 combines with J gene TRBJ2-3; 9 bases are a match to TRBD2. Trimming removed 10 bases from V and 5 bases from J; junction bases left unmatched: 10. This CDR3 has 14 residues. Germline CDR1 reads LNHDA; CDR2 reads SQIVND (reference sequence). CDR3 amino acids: CATSKALAGDTQYF. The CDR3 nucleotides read TGTGCCACCTCTAAGGCACTAGCGGGAGATACGCAGTATTTT.

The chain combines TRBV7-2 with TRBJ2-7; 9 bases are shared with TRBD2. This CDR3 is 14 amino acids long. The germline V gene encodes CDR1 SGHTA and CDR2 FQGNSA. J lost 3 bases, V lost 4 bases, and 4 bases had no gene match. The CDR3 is CASSSGLAIYEQYF. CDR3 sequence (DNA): TGTGCCAGCAGCTCGGGACTAGCTATCTACGAGCAGTACTTC.

CDR3 in DNA: TGTGCCAGTAGTATACAGGGGGCTAATGAAAAACTGTTTTTT. The encoded protein is CASSIQGANEKLFF. The rearrangement links TRBV19 to TRBJ1-4, with 7 positions matching TRBD1. Trimming removed 2 bases from V and 3 bases from J; junction bases left unmatched: 0. This CDR3 contains 14 residues. CDR1 is LNHDA, CDR2 SQIVND, per germline (reference sequence).